The 3 T cell receptor beta chains below come from one sample, sequenced in a study of T-cell memory formation after mild COVID-19. TCRdb passed the 5' RACE reads through MiXCR, listing each CDR3 protein once. The sample contains around 180,000 distinct CDR3 sequences, under 20% of which appear only once. Sample: PBMCs or a T cell subset sorted from them (not recorded which). These receptors all stem from a man younger than 35 who had mild COVID-19 (a few samples of this study predate the infection). Cell type and time point are not known.

This clonotype was counted many times. The gene calls are TRBV7-9 and TRBJ1-1, with 8 bases aligning to TRBD1. V shed 5 bases and J 4 bases; nucleotides not matched to a gene: 6. Per the germline V gene, CDR1 is SEHNR and CDR2 is FQNEAQ (reference sequence). CDR3 length: 14 amino acids. CDR3 amino acids: CASSPQGEGTEAFF. Written as DNA, the CDR3 is TGTGCCAGCAGCCCACAGGGGGAGGGCACTGAAGCTTTCTTT. Looking up the rest from reference TRBV7-9 and TRBJ1-1 gives the full variable domain: DTGVSQNPRHKITKRGQNVTFRCDPISEHNRLYWYRQTLGQGPEFLTYFQNEAQLEKSRLLSDRFSAERPKGSFSTLEIQRTEQGDSAMYLCASSPQGEGTEAFFGQGTRLTVV.

The rearrangement links TRBV3-1 to TRBJ2-7; D may be TRBD1 (5 bases). The CDR3 totals 14 residues. V was pared by 0 bases and J by 0 bases, with 6 bases between. Germline assignment: CDR1 LGHDT and CDR2 YNNKEL (reference sequence). CDR3: CASSQEGLSYEQYF. CDR3 coding DNA: TGTGCCAGCAGCCAAGAGGGGCTCTCCTACGAGCAGTACTTC.

Concerning this clonotype itself: Being one base from a much bigger clone, this may be a read error. The chain employs TRBV6-1 and TRBJ1-5; tentatively, D is TRBD1 (5 bases). From germline, CDR1 is MNHNS and CDR2 SASEGT. The CDR3 contains 14 residues. V lost 4 bases and J 2 bases, leaving 9 bases between the germline ends. The CDR3 region is CASSAAGGNQPQHF. CDR3 sequence (DNA): TGTGCCAGCAGTGCCGCGGGGGGCAATCAGCCCCAGCATTTT.